This passage covers 25 T cell receptor beta chains from one sample sequenced in a study of cytomegalovirus exposure and HLA in healthy donors. The protocol was immunoSEQ multiplex PCR, while the TCRdb copy is restricted to in-frame clones and leaves out a portion. Found here are about 120,000 clones, approximately 94% of them singletons; the top ten hold 1.7%. Sequencing used PBMCs. These receptors all come from a man aged 18 to 29 in good health and CMV-seronegative.

This sequence joins TRBV13 and TRBJ2-7; tentative D call: TRBD2 (6 bases). V lost 1 base to trimming and J lost 4 bases, with 8 bases between them. The CDR3 covers 13 residues. CDR1 and CDR2 (germline): PRHDT, FYEKMQ (reference sequence). The CDR3, as DNA: TGTGCCAGCAGCTTAGCGGGAGAATACGAGCAGTACTTC. Translated, it gives CASSLAGEYEQYF.

The V call is TRBV11-2, the J call TRBJ1-2, with 7 nucleotides matching TRBD1. The length of the CDR3 is 19 residues. J gave up 0 bases and V 6 bases, and 19 bases lay outside the gene matches. Germline CDR1 and CDR2: SGHAT and FQNNGV. CDR3 nucleotides: TGTGCCAGCAGAGCCCCATTGATGACAGGGAAGGAAGCTAACTATGGCTACACCTTC. Amino acid sequence: CASRAPLMTGKEANYGYTF.

The CDR3 loop reads CAISEPASGRVDEQFF. As DNA, the CDR3 is TGTGCCATCAGTGAGCCGGCTAGCGGGAGGGTCGATGAGCAGTTCTTC. The rearrangement joins TRBV10-3 to TRBJ2-1, with TRBD2 matching 12 bases. Germline CDR1 reads ENHRY; CDR2 reads SYGVKD. The CDR3 runs to 16 residues. V was pared by 2 bases and J by 8 bases, with 7 bases of the junction left unmatched.

This sequence joins TRBV7-8 and TRBJ1-2; D is uncertain. Trimming cost V 5 bases and J 8 bases, with 18 bases left between them. Germline CDR1 is SGHVS and CDR2 is FQNEAQ. The CDR3 covers 14 residues. The CDR3 DNA reads as TGTGCCAGCAGCCCCCGGGAGGCCGCGGGGGGCTACACCTTC. It yields the protein CASSPREAAGGYTF.

The chain carries TRBV9 and TRBJ2-7, with 8 bases lining up with TRBD1. The V gene end was trimmed by 1 base and the J gene end by 2 bases; junction bases not matched to a gene: 8. The CDR3 runs 16 residues. CDR1 is SGDLS and CDR2 is YYNGEE in the germline V gene. The CDR3 coding sequence is TGTGCCAGCAGCGTATCCGGACAGGGCCCGACCTACGAGCAGTACTTC. Protein product: CASSVSGQGPTYEQYF.

The chain uses TRBV5-5 and TRBJ2-7, with TRBD2 identical over 9 bases. Germline V gene lookup returns CDR1 SGHKS and CDR2 YYEKEE (reference sequence). V gave up 0 bases and J gave up 3 bases; unmatched junction bases: 7. The CDR3 has 16 residues. The CDR3 DNA reads as TGTGCCAGCAGCTTGGGCGAGGCGGGAGGGAGCTACGAGCAGTACTTC. Protein sequence: CASSLGEAGGSYEQYF. Using reference TRBV5-5 and TRBJ2-7 for the parts outside the CDR3, the full variable domain is DAGVTQSPTHLIKTRGQQVTLRCSPISGHKSVSWYQQVLGQGPQFIFQYYEKEERGRGNFPDRFSARQFPNYSSELNVNALLLGDSALYLCASSLGEAGGSYEQYFGPGTRLTVT.

The gene calls are TRBV7-3 and TRBJ2-3; D is undetermined. Trimming removed 2 bases at V and 1 base at J, with 7 bases between. In germline, CDR1 is SGHTA, CDR2 FQGTGA. The CDR3 consists of 14 residues. The CDR3, as DNA: TGTGCCAGCAGCTTATCGTCCCGCACAGATACGCAGTATTTT. Translating it yields CASSLSSRTDTQYF.

This clone has only one observation. V usage is TRBV28 and J usage is TRBJ2-7; 8 bases line up with TRBD2. This CDR3 contains 13 residues. Germline V CDR1 and CDR2: MDHEN, SYDVKM. Trimming took 10 bases from V and 0 from J; bases not matched to a gene: 5. The chain's CDR3 is CATRGGSSYEQYF. The CDR3 nucleotides are TGTGCCACCCGGGGGGGAAGCTCCTACGAGCAGTACTTC.

The chain combines TRBV4-1 with TRBJ2-3, with 7 nucleotides matching TRBD1. With V trimmed by 2 bases and J by 2 bases, 10 bases remained unmatched. Germline values: CDR1 MGHRA, CDR2 YSYEKL. The length of the CDR3 is 17 residues. The CDR3 is CASSQQPGQTLTDTQYF. CDR3 in DNA: TGCGCCAGCAGCCAACAACCGGGACAGACCCTCACAGATACGCAGTATTTT.

This chain joins TRBV7-2 and TRBJ1-5; 9 bases align to TRBD1. V shed 5 bases and J 6 bases; nucleotides not matched to a gene: 8. The CDR3 length is 15 residues. Germline V gene lookup returns CDR1 SGHTA and CDR2 FQGNSA. The CDR3 loop reads CASSHDRGRIQPQHF. CDR3 sequence (DNA): TGTGCCAGCAGCCATGACAGGGGGAGGATTCAGCCCCAGCATTTT.

The chain uses TRBV19 and TRBJ2-3; 12 positions agree with TRBD1. The germline V gene encodes CDR1 LNHDA and CDR2 SQIVND (reference sequence). CDR3 length: 16 amino acids. Trimming cost V 4 bases and J 4 bases; bases outside gene matches: 6. The CDR3 sequence is CASSRGTGGSSDTQYF. CDR3 nucleotide sequence: TGTGCCAGTAGTAGAGGGACAGGGGGCAGTTCAGATACGCAGTATTTT.

J is TRBJ2-1 and V is TRBV7-2, with a weak D call TRBD2 (6 bases). V gave up 3 bases and J gave up 5 bases, with 14 bases separating them. The length of the CDR3 is 15 residues. Germline V gene sequence: CDR1 SGHTA, CDR2 FQGNSA. The CDR3 nucleotides read TGTGCCAGCAGCTTGGACGGGAGCACCCACAATGAGCAGTTCTTC. This encodes CASSLDGSTHNEQFF.

V gene TRBV18 combines with J gene TRBJ1-1; tentative D call: TRBD1 (6 bases). Germline assignment: CDR1 KGHSH and CDR2 LQKENI. This CDR3 has 14 amino acids. With 6 bases removed from V and 3 bases from J, the gap between germline ends came to 14 bases. The CDR3 spells CASSPGGGDTEAFF. CDR3 coding DNA: TGTGCCAGCTCGCCGGGTGGGGGCGACACTGAAGCTTTCTTT.

Note on this clone: The junction does not match germline at one end; this may be a read error. The genes are TRBV2 and TRBJ1-2; D not resolved. The CDR3 sequence is 12 residues long. Germline loops: CDR1 SNHLY, CDR2 FYNNEI. In nucleotides, the CDR3 is TGTGCCAGCTGGGTAGGCGGGCGCGAGGTGGCCTTC. It translates to CASWVGGREVAF.

The chain employs TRBV6-1 and TRBJ2-7; the D gene is possibly TRBD2 (5 bases). CDR1 is MNHNS and CDR2 is SASEGT in the germline V gene. This CDR3 is 14 amino acids long. Trimming took off 3 bases at V and 2 bases at J, with 11 bases between the two ends. CDR3: CASSEEEDAYEQYF. As DNA, the CDR3 is TGTGCCAGCAGTGAGGAGGAGGACGCCTACGAGCAGTACTTC.

This clone was recorded only once. The genes are TRBV11-2 and TRBJ2-3; no clear D gene. V lost 5 bases and J 0 bases, leaving 15 bases between the germline ends. The germline CDR1 and CDR2 sequences are SGHAT and FQNNGV. The CDR3 covers 16 residues. CDR3 sequence: CASSAPKQSSTDTQYF. In DNA form, the CDR3 reads TGTGCCAGCAGCGCGCCTAAGCAATCTAGCACAGATACGCAGTATTTT.

The chain employs TRBV5-1 and TRBJ1-2; possible D gene TRBD1, 5 bases. CDR3 length: 13 residues. V lost 4 bases and J 14 bases, leaving 21 bases between the germline ends. CDR1 and CDR2 from the germline V gene are SGHRS and YFSETQ. CDR3 coding DNA: TGCGCCAGCAGCCCCGCGGGCAGCTCACGGGGGACCTTC. Encoded protein: CASSPAGSSRGTF.

This clone was picked up a small number of times. V usage is TRBV15 and J usage is TRBJ1-5; D is unclear. From germline, CDR1 is LNHNV and CDR2 YYDKDF (reference sequence). The CDR3 spans 13 residues. Trimming removed 1 base from V and 9 bases from J, with 10 bases in between. CDR3 sequence reads: CATSRGFGGPQHF. The CDR3 DNA sequence: TGTGCCACCAGCAGAGGATTTGGCGGGCCCCAGCATTTT.

This sequence joins TRBV4-2 and TRBJ2-7; 14 nucleotides line up with TRBD2. The CDR3 is made up of 17 amino acids. The V gene's germline CDR1 is LGHNA and CDR2 YNFKEQ. With V trimmed by 5 bases and J by 0 bases, 6 bases remained unmatched. DNA for the CDR3: TGTGCCAGCAGCGGGGGACTAGCGGGAGTAAACTCCTACGAGCAGTACTTC. Its translation is CASSGGLAGVNSYEQYF.

The chain carries TRBV6-6 and TRBJ2-7, with D possibly being TRBD2 (6 bases). CDR3 length: 15 residues. Trimming removed 0 bases at V and 3 bases at J, with 12 bases between. The germline V gene has CDR1 MNHNY and CDR2 SVGAGI (reference sequence). The chain's CDR3 is CASSYSAGRSYEQYF. CDR3 in DNA: TGTGCCAGCAGTTACTCGGCCGGGAGAAGCTACGAGCAGTACTTC.

The rearrangement uses TRBV7-2 and TRBJ1-1, with a weak D call TRBD1 (5 bases). The germline V and J ends were trimmed by 3 bases and 0 bases, with 11 bases remaining between them. This CDR3 is built from 15 residues. Per germline, CDR1 SGHTA and CDR2 FQGNSA. The CDR3 DNA reads TGTGCCAGCAGCTTCGGTACAGGCTTGAACACTGAAGCTTTCTTT. Its translation: CASSFGTGLNTEAFF.

The chain joins TRBV12-5 to TRBJ1-1; D is possibly TRBD1 (5 bases). The CDR3 is 12 residues long. The germline V gene has CDR1 LGHNT and CDR2 FRNRAP. Between the trimmed V and J ends, which lost 3 bases and 6 bases, there was a span of 8 bases. In DNA, the CDR3 is TGTGCTAGTGGTTTCGGGGGTTCTGAAGCTTTCTTT. Protein sequence: CASGFGGSEAFF.

The chain employs TRBV5-1 and TRBJ2-5; 11 nucleotides align to TRBD2. This CDR3 region has 14 residues. Germline V lookup: CDR1 SGHRS, CDR2 YFSETQ. The ends lost 6 bases at V and 4 bases at J; junction bases unmatched: 5. CDR3 region: CASMLAGGRETQYF. CDR3 sequence (DNA): TGCGCCAGCATGTTAGCGGGAGGGCGAGAGACCCAGTACTTC.

This chain uses TRBV7-8 with TRBJ2-1; no clear D. V shed 2 bases and J shed 12 bases, with 8 bases lying between them. The CDR3 extends over 11 amino acids. The germline gives CDR1 SGHVS, CDR2 FQNEAQ. CDR3 DNA sequence: TGTGCCAGCAGCTTAAGGCGGTGGCAGTTCTTC. Amino acids: CASSLRRWQFF.

The V gene is TRBV5-8, the J gene TRBJ2-6, with D perhaps TRBD2 (7 bases). Germline CDR1 and CDR2: SGHTS and YDEGEE. The CDR3 has 14 residues. V dropped 7 bases and J dropped 4 bases, with 12 bases sitting between them. In DNA form, the CDR3 reads TGTGCCAGCTCCCGGGGGGCCGGGGCCAACGTCCTGACTTTC. Residues: CASSRGAGANVLTF.